This T cell receptor (beta chain) was recorded in a study of CD4 T cells in relation to SARS-CoV-2 and coronaviruses. Worth noting for this clone: Its antigen is undetermined.

Assay used: immunoSEQ multiplex PCR; TCRdb lists only in-frame clones, some missing. The sample has around 31,000 clones, more than 65% seen once; the top ten hold 3% to 4%. Per germline, CDR1 SGHDN and CDR2 FVKESK. The CDR3 has 14 amino acids. V dropped 5 bases and J dropped 4 bases, with 12 bases sitting between them. This TCR was recovered from an adult with COVID-19. Specimen: memory CD4+ T cells from PBMCs, cultured in vitro. The chain has TRBV14 and TRBJ1-5; no definite D call. The CDR3 loop is CASSSRVWNQPQHF. CDR3 bases: TGTGCCAGCAGCTCTCGGGTCTGGAATCAGCCCCAGCATTTT.